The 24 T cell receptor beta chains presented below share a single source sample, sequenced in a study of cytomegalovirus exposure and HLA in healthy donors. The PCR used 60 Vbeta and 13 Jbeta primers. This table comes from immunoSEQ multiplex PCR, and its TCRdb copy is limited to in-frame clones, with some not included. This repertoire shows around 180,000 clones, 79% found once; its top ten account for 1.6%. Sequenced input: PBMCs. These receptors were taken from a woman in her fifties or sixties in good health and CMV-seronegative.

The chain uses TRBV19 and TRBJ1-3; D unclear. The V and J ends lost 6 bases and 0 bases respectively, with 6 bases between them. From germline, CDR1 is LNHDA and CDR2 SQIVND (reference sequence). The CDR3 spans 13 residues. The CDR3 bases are TGTGCCAGTAGAGTGGCCTCTGGAAACACCATATATTTT. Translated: CASRVASGNTIYF.

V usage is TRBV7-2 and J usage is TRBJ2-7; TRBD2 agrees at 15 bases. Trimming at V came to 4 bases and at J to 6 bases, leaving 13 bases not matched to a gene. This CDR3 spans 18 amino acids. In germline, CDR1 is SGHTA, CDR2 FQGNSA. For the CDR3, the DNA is TGTGCCAGCAGCTCTCCGGGACTAGCGGGAGGCATGATGGTCGAGCAGTACTTC. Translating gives CASSSPGLAGGMMVEQYF.

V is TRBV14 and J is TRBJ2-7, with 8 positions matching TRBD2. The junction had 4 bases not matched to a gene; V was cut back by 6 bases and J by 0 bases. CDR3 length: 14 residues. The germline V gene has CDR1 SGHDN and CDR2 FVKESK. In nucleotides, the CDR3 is TGTGCCAGCAGTTTCGGGGGGGCCTCCTACGAGCAGTACTTC. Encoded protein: CASSFGGASYEQYF.

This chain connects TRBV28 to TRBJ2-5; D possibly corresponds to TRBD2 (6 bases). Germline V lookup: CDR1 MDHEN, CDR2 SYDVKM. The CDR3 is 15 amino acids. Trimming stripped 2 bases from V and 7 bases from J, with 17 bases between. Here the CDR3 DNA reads TGTGCCAGCAGTTTACAAGCGGGTGCCCGGGGGACCCAGTACTTC. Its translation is CASSLQAGARGTQYF.

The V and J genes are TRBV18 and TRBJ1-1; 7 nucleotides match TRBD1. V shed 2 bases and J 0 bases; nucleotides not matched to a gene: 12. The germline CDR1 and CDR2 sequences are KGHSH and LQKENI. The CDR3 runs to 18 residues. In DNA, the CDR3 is TGTGCCAGCTCACCATTACAGGGGAGGTCTAGGATGAACACTGAAGCTTTCTTT. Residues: CASSPLQGRSRMNTEAFF.

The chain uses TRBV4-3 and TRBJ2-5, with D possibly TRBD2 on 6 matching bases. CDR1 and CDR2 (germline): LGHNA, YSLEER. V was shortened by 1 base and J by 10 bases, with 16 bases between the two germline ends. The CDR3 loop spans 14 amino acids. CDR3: CASSQVIAALVQYF. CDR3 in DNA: TGCGCCAGCAGCCAAGTGATAGCGGCGTTGGTCCAGTACTTC.

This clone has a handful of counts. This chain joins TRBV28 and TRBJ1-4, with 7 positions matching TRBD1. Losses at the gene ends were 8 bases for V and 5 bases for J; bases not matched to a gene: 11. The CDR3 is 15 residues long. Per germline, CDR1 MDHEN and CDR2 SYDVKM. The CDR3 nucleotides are TGTGCCAGCGGAAGAGGGGACAGACAAAATGAAAAACTGTTTTTT. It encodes CASGRGDRQNEKLFF.

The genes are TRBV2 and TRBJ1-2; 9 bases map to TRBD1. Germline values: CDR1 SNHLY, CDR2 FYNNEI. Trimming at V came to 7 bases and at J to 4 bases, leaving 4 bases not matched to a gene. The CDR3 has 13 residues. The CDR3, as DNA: TGTGCCAGCAAGGGGACAGGGCGCTATGGCTACACCTTC. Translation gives CASKGTGRYGYTF.

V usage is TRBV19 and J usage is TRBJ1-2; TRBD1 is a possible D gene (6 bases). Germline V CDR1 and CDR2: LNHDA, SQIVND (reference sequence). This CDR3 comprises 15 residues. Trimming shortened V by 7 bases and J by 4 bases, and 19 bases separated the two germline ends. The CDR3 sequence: CASKGVASQFYGYTF. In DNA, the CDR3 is TGTGCCAGTAAGGGGGTAGCATCTCAATTCTATGGCTACACCTTC.

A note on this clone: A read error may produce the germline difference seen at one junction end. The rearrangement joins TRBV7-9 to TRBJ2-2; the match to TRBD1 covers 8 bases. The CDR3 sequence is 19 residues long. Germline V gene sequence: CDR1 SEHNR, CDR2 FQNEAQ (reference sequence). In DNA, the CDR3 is TGTTCCAGCAGCTTAGGACAGCTATCAGGGGGCAAAAACACCGGGGAGCTGTTTTTT. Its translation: CSSSLGQLSGGKNTGELFF.

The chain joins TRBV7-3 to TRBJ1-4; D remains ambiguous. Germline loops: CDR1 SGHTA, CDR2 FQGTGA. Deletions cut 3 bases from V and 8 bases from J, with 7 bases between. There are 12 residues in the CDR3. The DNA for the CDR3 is TGTGCCAGCAGCTTGACGGGAGAAAAACTGTTTTTT. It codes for CASSLTGEKLFF. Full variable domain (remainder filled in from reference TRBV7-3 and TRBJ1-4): GAGVSQTPSNKVTEKGKYVELRCDPISGHTALYWYRQSLGQGPEFLIYFQGTGAADDSGLPNDRFFAVRPEGSVSTLKIQRTERGDSAVYLCASSLTGEKLFFGSGTQLSVL.

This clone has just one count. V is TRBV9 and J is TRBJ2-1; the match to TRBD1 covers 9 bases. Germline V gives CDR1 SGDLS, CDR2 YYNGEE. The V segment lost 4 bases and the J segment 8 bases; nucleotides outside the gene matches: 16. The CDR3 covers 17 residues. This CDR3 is CASSPWGLGQGSDEQFF. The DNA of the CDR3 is TGTGCCAGCAGCCCCTGGGGCTTGGGACAGGGTAGCGATGAGCAGTTCTTC.

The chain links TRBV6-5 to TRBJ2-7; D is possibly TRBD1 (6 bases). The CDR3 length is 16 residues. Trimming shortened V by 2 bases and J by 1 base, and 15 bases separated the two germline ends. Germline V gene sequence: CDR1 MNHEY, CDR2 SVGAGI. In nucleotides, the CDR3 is TGTGCCAGCAGTTACAGCCCCAGGGGCGCGTCCTACGAGCAGTACTTC. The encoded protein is CASSYSPRGASYEQYF.

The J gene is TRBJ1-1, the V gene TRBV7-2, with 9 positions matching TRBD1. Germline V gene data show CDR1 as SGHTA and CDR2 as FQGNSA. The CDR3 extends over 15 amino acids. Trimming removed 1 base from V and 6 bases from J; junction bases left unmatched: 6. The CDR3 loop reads CASSLVTGGFSEAFF. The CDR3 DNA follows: TGTGCCAGCAGCTTAGTGACAGGGGGATTCTCTGAAGCTTTCTTT.

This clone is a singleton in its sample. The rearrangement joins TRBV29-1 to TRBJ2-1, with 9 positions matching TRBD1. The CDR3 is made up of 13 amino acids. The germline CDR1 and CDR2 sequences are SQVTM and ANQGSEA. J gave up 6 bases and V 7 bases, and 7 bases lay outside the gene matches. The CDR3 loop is CSGDRVVGNEQFF. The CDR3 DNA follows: TGCAGCGGGGACAGGGTAGTCGGCAATGAGCAGTTCTTC.

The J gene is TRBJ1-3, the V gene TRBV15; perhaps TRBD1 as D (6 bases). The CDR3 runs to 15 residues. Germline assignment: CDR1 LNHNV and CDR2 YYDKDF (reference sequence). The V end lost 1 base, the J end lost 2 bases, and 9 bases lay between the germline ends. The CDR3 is CATSRVRQAGNTIYF. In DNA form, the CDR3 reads TGTGCCACCAGCAGAGTCCGACAGGCTGGAAACACCATATATTTT.

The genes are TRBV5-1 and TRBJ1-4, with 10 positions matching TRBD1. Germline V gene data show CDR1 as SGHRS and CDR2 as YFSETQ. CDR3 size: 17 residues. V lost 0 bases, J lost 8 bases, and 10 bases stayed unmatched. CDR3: CASSLEATGGWREKLFF. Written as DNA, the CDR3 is TGCGCCAGCAGCTTGGAGGCGACAGGGGGCTGGAGAGAAAAACTGTTTTTT.

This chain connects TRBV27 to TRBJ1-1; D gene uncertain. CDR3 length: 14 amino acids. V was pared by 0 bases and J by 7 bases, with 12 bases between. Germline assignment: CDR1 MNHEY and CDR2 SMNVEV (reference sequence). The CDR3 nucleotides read TGTGCCAGCAGTTTATCCGTTAGAAATGTTGAAGCTTTCTTT. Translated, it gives CASSLSVRNVEAFF.

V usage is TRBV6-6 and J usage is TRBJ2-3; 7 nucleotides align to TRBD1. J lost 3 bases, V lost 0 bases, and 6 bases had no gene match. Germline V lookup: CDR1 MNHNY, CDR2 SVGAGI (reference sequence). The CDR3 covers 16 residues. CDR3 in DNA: TGTGCCAGCAGTTACTCGCTGACAGGGAGTACAGATACGCAGTATTTT. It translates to CASSYSLTGSTDTQYF.

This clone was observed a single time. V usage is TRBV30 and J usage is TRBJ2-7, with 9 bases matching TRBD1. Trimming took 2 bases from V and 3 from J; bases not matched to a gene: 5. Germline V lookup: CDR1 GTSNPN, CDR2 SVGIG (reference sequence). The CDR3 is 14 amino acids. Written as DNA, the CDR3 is TGTGCCTGGAGTCCTGGGACAGGGAGCTACGAGCAGTACTTC. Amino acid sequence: CAWSPGTGSYEQYF.

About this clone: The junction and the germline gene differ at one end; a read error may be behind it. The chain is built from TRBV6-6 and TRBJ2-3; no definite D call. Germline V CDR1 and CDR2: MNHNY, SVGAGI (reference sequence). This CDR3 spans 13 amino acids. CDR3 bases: TGTGCCAGCAGTTACTCGATGGCAGATATGCAGTATTTT. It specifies CASSYSMADMQYF.

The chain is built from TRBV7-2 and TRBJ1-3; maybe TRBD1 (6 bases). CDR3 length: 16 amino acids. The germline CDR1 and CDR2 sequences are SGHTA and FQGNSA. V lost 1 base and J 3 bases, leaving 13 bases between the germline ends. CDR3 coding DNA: TGTGCCAGCAGCTTAGAATCGGGCAGGGGTGGAAACACCATATATTTT. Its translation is CASSLESGRGGNTIYF.

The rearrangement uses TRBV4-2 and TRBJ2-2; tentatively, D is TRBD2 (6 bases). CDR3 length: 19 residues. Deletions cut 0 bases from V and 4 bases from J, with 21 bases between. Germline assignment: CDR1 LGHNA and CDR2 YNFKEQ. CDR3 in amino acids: CASSQDRFRGPGGTGELFF. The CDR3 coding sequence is TGTGCCAGCAGCCAAGATAGGTTCCGGGGCCCCGGGGGCACCGGGGAGCTGTTTTTT.

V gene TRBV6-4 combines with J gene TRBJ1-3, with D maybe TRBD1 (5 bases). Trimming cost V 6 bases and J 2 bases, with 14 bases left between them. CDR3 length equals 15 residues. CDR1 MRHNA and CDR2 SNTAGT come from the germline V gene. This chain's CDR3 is CASRVQGSTGNTIYF. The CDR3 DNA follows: TGTGCCAGCAGGGTCCAGGGATCCACTGGAAACACCATATATTTT.